The 31 T cell receptor beta chains presented below share a single source sample, sequenced in a study of blood T cell repertoires in COVID-19. Measured with immunoSEQ multiplex PCR; TCRdb has only the in-frame clones, and not every one. The sample lists about 160,000 clones; about 83% were seen once. Sequencing was performed on peripheral blood. These receptors were taken from a man aged 60 to 75 with acute or convalescent COVID-19.

The chain links TRBV7-2 to TRBJ2-7; 10 bases are a match to TRBD1. The CDR3 has 14 amino acids. V shed 5 bases and J 2 bases; nucleotides not matched to a gene: 3. CDR1 and CDR2 (germline): SGHTA, FQGNSA. CDR3 sequence reads: CASSPGTGAYEQYF. CDR3 sequence (DNA): TGTGCCAGCAGCCCCGGGACAGGGGCCTACGAGCAGTACTTC.

The chain couples TRBV27 to TRBJ2-2; weak D call: TRBD2 (6 bases). Germline CDR1 and CDR2: MNHEY and SMNVEV (reference sequence). V lost 2 bases to trimming and J lost 5 bases, with 9 bases between them. This CDR3 spans 14 amino acids. CDR3 nucleotides: TGTGCCAGCAGTTTAGGTCGGGGGACCGGGGAGCTGTTTTTT. Translating gives CASSLGRGTGELFF.

The chain carries TRBV10-2 and TRBJ2-7; TRBD1 might be the D (5 bases). Germline V gene sequence: CDR1 WSHSY, CDR2 SAAADI. Trimming shortened V by 6 bases and J by 1 base, and 16 bases separated the two germline ends. This CDR3 has 15 amino acids. In DNA form, the CDR3 reads TGCGCCAGCAGCCCCCGACAGACTCCTTCCTACGAGCAGTACTTC. Residues: CASSPRQTPSYEQYF.

CDR3 DNA sequence: TGTGCCAGCAGTTTCCAGGGGGGCGGCTATGGCTACACCTTC. Translated, it gives CASSFQGGGYGYTF. This chain uses TRBV27 with TRBJ1-2, with 7 bases fitting TRBD1. The CDR3 consists of 14 residues. CDR1 MNHEY and CDR2 SMNVEV come from the germline V gene (reference sequence). Germline trimming cut 3 bases from V and 4 bases from J; bases unmatched to any gene: 5.

This clone was picked up one time. The genes are TRBV6-2 or TRBV6-3 and TRBJ2-2; D unclear. The germline V gene has CDR1 MNHEY and CDR2 SVGEGT. The V gene lost 4 bases and the J gene lost 4 bases, with 7 bases spanning the gap. The CDR3 spans 13 residues. The CDR3 DNA is TGTGCCAGCAGTTCCCGGAGCACCGGGGAGCTGTTTTTT. Translation: CASSSRSTGELFF.

The V and J genes are TRBV4-3 and TRBJ1-2; perhaps TRBD1 as D (5 bases). Germline V lookup: CDR1 LGHNA, CDR2 YSLEER. Trimming took 3 bases from V and 2 from J, leaving 10 bases between them. This CDR3 has 14 amino acids. The CDR3 DNA follows: TGCGCCAGCAGCCAGGGGCAGACAAACTATGGCTACACCTTC. Amino acids: CASSQGQTNYGYTF.

The rearrangement links TRBV6-5 to TRBJ2-7, with TRBD1 matching 7 bases. V trimming: 4 bases; J trimming: 4 bases; junction bases outside the gene matches: 7. The CDR3 totals 14 residues. Per the germline V gene, CDR1 is MNHEY and CDR2 is SVGAGI. The CDR3 region has the DNA TGTGCCAGCAGTTTCGGACAGGTTAAATACGAGCAGTACTTC. It translates to CASSFGQVKYEQYF.

This CDR3 reads CASSYTGGGETQYF. In nucleotides, the CDR3 is TGTGCCAGCAGTTACACGGGGGGTGGAGAGACCCAGTACTTC. V usage is TRBV6-6 and J usage is TRBJ2-5; TRBD2 matches 7 bases. This CDR3 is built from 14 residues. The ends lost 2 bases at V and 4 bases at J; junction bases unmatched: 4. Looked up from germline, CDR1 is MNHNY and CDR2 is SVGAGI (reference sequence).

The rearrangement links TRBV14 to TRBJ2-1; 7 bases agree with TRBD1. Germline trimming cut 4 bases from V and 7 bases from J; bases unmatched to any gene: 4. Germline CDR1 reads SGHDN; CDR2 reads FVKESK. CDR3 length: 13 residues. The CDR3 protein is CASSLRQGNEQFF. The CDR3 DNA reads TGTGCCAGCAGCCTCCGACAGGGAAATGAGCAGTTCTTC.

The genes are TRBV27 and TRBJ2-7, with 10 bases fitting TRBD1. The CDR3 is 14 residues long. Germline V gene data show CDR1 as MNHEY and CDR2 as SMNVEV (reference sequence). Unmatched junction bases numbered 2, after V lost 1 base and J lost 5 bases. This CDR3 reads CASSLYGQGDEQYF. The CDR3 DNA is TGTGCCAGCAGTTTATACGGACAGGGGGACGAGCAGTACTTC.

V and J are TRBV10-3 and TRBJ2-7; 7 bases match TRBD1. J lost 2 bases, V lost 6 bases, and 7 bases had no gene match. Germline V lookup: CDR1 ENHRY, CDR2 SYGVKD. The CDR3 has 14 amino acids. CDR3 sequence (DNA): TGTGCCATCAGCCTGGGACAGAGAACCTACGAGCAGTACTTC. It yields the protein CAISLGQRTYEQYF.

This chain uses TRBV11-2 with TRBJ2-3, with 7 bases identical to TRBD1. This CDR3 region has 14 residues. Losses at the gene ends were 5 bases for V and 1 base for J; bases not matched to a gene: 3. CDR1 SGHAT and CDR2 FQNNGV come from the germline V gene. The CDR3 sequence is CASSNRGGTDTQYF. In DNA, the CDR3 is TGTGCCAGCAGCAACAGGGGAGGCACAGATACGCAGTATTTT.

The table lists this clone with a count of one. The V and J genes are TRBV19 and TRBJ1-5, with 9 bases matching TRBD1. Germline CDR1 and CDR2: LNHDA and SQIVND (reference sequence). This CDR3 is built from 18 residues. V trimming: 1 base; J trimming: 0 bases; junction bases outside the gene matches: 7. CDR3 DNA sequence: TGTGCCAGTAGTATAGGCTCGGGACAGGGCCTTAGCAATCAGCCCCAGCATTTT. This codes for CASSIGSGQGLSNQPQHF. Supplemented by reference TRBV19 and TRBJ1-5, the full variable domain reads DGGITQSPKYLFRKEGQNVTLSCEQNLNHDAMYWYRQDPGQGLRLIYYSQIVNDFQKGDIAEGYSVSREKKESFPLTVTSAQKNPTAFYLCASSIGSGQGLSNQPQHFGDGTRLSIL.

The chain joins TRBV19 to TRBJ2-6; 10 positions agree with TRBD1. In germline, CDR1 is LNHDA, CDR2 SQIVND (reference sequence). The ends lost 9 bases at V and 2 bases at J; junction bases unmatched: 7. The CDR3 totals 16 residues. The CDR3 reads CASLGTGVPGANVLTF. The CDR3 DNA reads as TGTGCCAGCTTAGGGACAGGGGTTCCTGGGGCCAACGTCCTGACTTTC.

This clone was seen more than once but under ten times. The V call is TRBV6-1, the J call TRBJ2-3; TRBD1 matches 8 bases. The germline gives CDR1 MNHNS, CDR2 SASEGT. V dropped 2 bases and J dropped 4; count of bases not matched to a gene: 8. This CDR3 is 16 amino acids long. CDR3 DNA sequence: TGTGCCAGCAGTGAACAGGGGGCGCTGGTGTCAGATACGCAGTATTTT. Its translation: CASSEQGALVSDTQYF.

This sequence joins TRBV4-1 and TRBJ1-1, with 7 positions matching TRBD1. The CDR3 is 15 residues long. J gave up 4 bases and V 1 base, and 6 bases lay outside the gene matches. Germline CDR1 reads MGHRA; CDR2 reads YSYEKL. The CDR3 protein is CASSQGGDSFTEAFF. The CDR3 DNA is TGCGCCAGCAGCCAAGGGGGGGACAGTTTCACTGAAGCTTTCTTT.

The V gene is TRBV14, the J gene TRBJ1-1; the D gene is possibly TRBD1 (6 bases). The V end lost 4 bases, the J end lost 5 bases, and 17 bases lay between the germline ends. Germline V gene lookup returns CDR1 SGHDN and CDR2 FVKESK. CDR3 length equals 15 residues. The CDR3 coding sequence is TGTGCCAGCAGCCGCTTGGGGGGCGGGGGGACTGAAGCTTTCTTT. This codes for CASSRLGGGGTEAFF.

This chain links TRBV12-5 with TRBJ1-5, with 9 bases that match TRBD1. Germline V gene lookup returns CDR1 LGHNT and CDR2 FRNRAP. The CDR3 is 14 residues long. Trimming took 6 bases from V and 7 from J; bases not matched to a gene: 7. CDR3 nucleotides: TGTGCTAGTGGGATCACAGGGGGCGGACAGCCCCAGCATTTT. It specifies CASGITGGGQPQHF.

By sample share, this clone is medium-sized. This rearrangement joins TRBV9 to TRBJ2-7, with TRBD2 matching 7 bases. CDR1 is SGDLS and CDR2 is YYNGEE in the germline V gene. V lost 0 bases, J lost 2 bases, and 5 bases stayed unmatched. The CDR3 consists of 15 residues. This chain's CDR3 is CASSVGVGGPYEQYF. DNA for the CDR3: TGTGCCAGCAGCGTAGGGGTGGGAGGGCCCTACGAGCAGTACTTC.

This clone was counted between two and nine times. The chain employs TRBV5-1 and TRBJ1-1, with TRBD1 as a possible D gene (5 bases). Trimming removed 5 bases from V and 4 bases from J, with 24 bases in between. This CDR3 has 17 amino acids. Germline values: CDR1 SGHRS, CDR2 YFSETQ. The DNA of the CDR3 is TGCGCCAGCAGGGGGGGTGGATTCGGCTCGGGAAGCACTGAAGCTTTCTTT. It is translated as CASRGGGFGSGSTEAFF.

This chain links TRBV7-9 with TRBJ1-1; D remains ambiguous. V was clipped by 7 bases and J by 5 bases, with 17 bases between them. The CDR3 has 14 amino acids. CDR1 SEHNR and CDR2 FQNEAQ come from the germline V gene (reference sequence). The CDR3 nucleotides read TGTGCCAGCATACTAGACGGGGTGGAAACTGAAGCTTTCTTT. Its protein is CASILDGVETEAFF.

The chain recombines TRBV11-2 with TRBJ2-5; 9 bases align to TRBD1. Germline V gene sequence: CDR1 SGHAT, CDR2 FQNNGV. Trimming removed 1 base from V and 2 bases from J; junction bases left unmatched: 5. The CDR3 contains 16 residues. CDR3 in amino acids: CASSLGTGTGQETQYF. The CDR3 nucleotides are TGTGCCAGCAGCTTAGGTACCGGGACAGGGCAAGAGACCCAGTACTTC.

The chain recombines TRBV19 with TRBJ2-7; the D gene is possibly TRBD2 (6 bases). The germline gives CDR1 LNHDA, CDR2 SQIVND (reference sequence). The CDR3 consists of 15 residues. V dropped 4 bases and J dropped 6 bases, with 19 bases sitting between them. The chain's CDR3 is CASSTIGGGVGEQYF. The CDR3 bases are TGTGCCAGTAGTACTATCGGGGGAGGAGTTGGCGAGCAGTACTTC.

The J gene is TRBJ1-1, the V gene TRBV5-1; no definite D call. V was shortened by 0 bases and J by 4 bases, with 13 bases between the two germline ends. The CDR3 consists of 15 residues. Germline V gene data show CDR1 as SGHRS and CDR2 as YFSETQ. Here the CDR3 reads CASSLASGLGTEAFF. CDR3 DNA sequence: TGCGCCAGCAGCTTGGCTTCGGGGTTGGGCACTGAAGCTTTCTTT. Full variable domain (remainder filled in from reference TRBV5-1 and TRBJ1-1): KAGVTQTPRYLIKTRGQQVTLSCSPISGHRSVSWYQQTPGQGLQFLFEYFSETQRNKGNFPGRFSGRQFSNSRSEMNVSTLELGDSALYLCASSLASGLGTEAFFGQGTRLTVV.

J is TRBJ2-1 and V is TRBV14; 13 bases align to TRBD2. This CDR3 contains 18 residues. Trimming removed 5 bases from V and 8 bases from J; junction bases left unmatched: 15. Germline values: CDR1 SGHDN, CDR2 FVKESK. The DNA of the CDR3 is TGTGCCAGCAGCTCCCGGACTAGCGGGGGCCTGCCGGGAGATGAGCAGTTCTTC. It is translated as CASSSRTSGGLPGDEQFF. Full variable domain (remainder filled in from reference TRBV14 and TRBJ2-1): EAGVTQFPSHSVIEKGQTVTLRCDPISGHDNLYWYRRVMGKEIKFLLHFVKESKQDESGMPNNRFLAERTGGTYSTLKVQPAELEDSGVYFCASSSRTSGGLPGDEQFFGPGTRLTVL.

This chain uses TRBV11-3 with TRBJ2-1; 12 nucleotides agree with TRBD2. V shed 4 bases and J 5 bases; nucleotides not matched to a gene: 3. Germline V gives CDR1 SGHNT, CDR2 YENEEA. The CDR3 runs 15 residues. The CDR3 loop is CASSSTSGGDNEQFF. The CDR3 DNA follows: TGTGCCAGCAGCTCGACTAGCGGGGGAGACAATGAGCAGTTCTTC.

This sequence joins TRBV7-4 and TRBJ2-5; a weak D match, TRBD1 (6 bases). Trimming cost V 5 bases and J 7 bases, with 32 bases left between them. This CDR3 is built from 19 residues. Per the germline V gene, CDR1 is SGHVT and CDR2 is SQSDAQ. CDR3 loop: CASSPGVRQRDTFRGTQYF. The DNA for the CDR3 is TGTGCCAGCAGCCCCGGGGTCCGACAGAGGGACACCTTTCGGGGGACCCAGTACTTC.

On this clone itself: The same CDR3 also results from other DNA sequences found in this sample. The chain combines TRBV25-1 with TRBJ1-2, with TRBD1 matching 7 bases. The V gene's germline CDR1 is MGHDK and CDR2 SYGVNS. V lost 3 bases and J lost 3; bases outside the gene matches: 1. The CDR3 has 13 amino acids. As DNA, the CDR3 is TGTGCCAGCAGTGAGCAGGGGGACTATGGCTACACCTTC. Amino acids: CASSEQGDYGYTF.

This chain joins TRBV18 and TRBJ2-4; TRBD1 agrees at 9 bases. The junction had 6 bases not matched to a gene; V was cut back by 2 bases and J by 7 bases. The germline V gene encodes CDR1 KGHSH and CDR2 LQKENI. The CDR3 has 15 amino acids. The CDR3 region has the DNA TGTGCCAGCTCACCAGCGACAGGGGGACGGAACATTCAGTACTTC. Encoded protein: CASSPATGGRNIQYF.

The chain links TRBV9 to TRBJ1-4; 9 bases line up with TRBD1. CDR1 is SGDLS and CDR2 is YYNGEE in the germline V gene. The CDR3 is 15 residues long. V shed 3 bases, J shed 7 bases, and the junction held 7 bases outside the gene matches. The CDR3 loop is CASSAPGTGTEKLFF. DNA for the CDR3: TGTGCCAGCAGCGCACCCGGGACAGGGACTGAAAAACTGTTTTTT.

The CDR3 here is CASSLAGSAYEQYF. In nucleotides, the CDR3 is TGTGCCAGCAGCTTAGCCGGGTCCGCCTACGAGCAGTACTTC. The chain has TRBV7-9 and TRBJ2-7; D uncertain. V shed 0 bases and J shed 2 bases, with 8 bases lying between them. CDR1 is SEHNR and CDR2 is FQNEAQ in the germline V gene (reference sequence). The CDR3 is 14 residues long.